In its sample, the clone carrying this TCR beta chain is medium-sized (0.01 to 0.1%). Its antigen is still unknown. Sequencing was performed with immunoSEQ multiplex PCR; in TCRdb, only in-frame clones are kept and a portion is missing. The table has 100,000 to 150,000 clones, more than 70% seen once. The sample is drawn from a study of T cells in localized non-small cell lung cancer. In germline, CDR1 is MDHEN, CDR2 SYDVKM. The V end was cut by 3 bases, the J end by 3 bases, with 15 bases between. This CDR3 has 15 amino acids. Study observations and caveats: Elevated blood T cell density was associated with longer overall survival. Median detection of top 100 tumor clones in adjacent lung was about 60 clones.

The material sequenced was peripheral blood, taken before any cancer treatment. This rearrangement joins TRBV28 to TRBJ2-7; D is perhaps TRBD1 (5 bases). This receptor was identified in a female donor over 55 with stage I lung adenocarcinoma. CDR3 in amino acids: CASSFWARVFYEQYF. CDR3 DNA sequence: TGTGCCAGCAGTTTTTGGGCCAGGGTCTTCTACGAGCAGTACTTC.